This T cell receptor (beta chain) was sequenced in a study of T cell responses to AZD1222 COVID-19 vaccine. A note on this clone: Its specificity is not known.

This CDR3 comprises 18 residues. J gave up 2 bases and V 6 bases, and 10 bases lay outside the gene matches. Per the germline V gene, CDR1 is SGHTA and CDR2 is FQGNSA. Sequenced by immunoSEQ multiplex PCR; TCRdb stores in-frame clones only, minus some. The table has 150,000 to 200,000 clones, 85% to 90% seen once. Study-level findings and limits: Only 5 or 6 individuals given AZD1222 were seropositive at baseline. Spike-specific TCR breadth and depth grew following two AZD1222 doses. Donors were largely white British and mainly female; clonal diversity was possibly underestimated.

The input for sequencing was peripheral blood, taken 28 days after the second AZD1222 dose. V usage is TRBV7-2 and J usage is TRBJ2-5; 15 bases are shared with TRBD2. The TCR originated in an adult who received the AZD1222 COVID-19 vaccine. The CDR3 region is CASRSGTSGRRGQETQYF. The CDR3 DNA follows: TGTGCCAGCAGAAGCGGGACTAGCGGGAGGAGAGGGCAAGAGACCCAGTACTTC. The entire variable domain, with the rest obtained from reference TRBV7-2 and TRBJ2-5, is as follows: GAGVSQSPSNKVTEKGKDVELRCDPISGHTALYWYRQSLGQGLEFLIYFQGNSAPDKSGLPSDRFSAERTGGSVSTLTIQRTQQEDSAVYLCASRSGTSGRRGQETQYFGPGTRLLVL.